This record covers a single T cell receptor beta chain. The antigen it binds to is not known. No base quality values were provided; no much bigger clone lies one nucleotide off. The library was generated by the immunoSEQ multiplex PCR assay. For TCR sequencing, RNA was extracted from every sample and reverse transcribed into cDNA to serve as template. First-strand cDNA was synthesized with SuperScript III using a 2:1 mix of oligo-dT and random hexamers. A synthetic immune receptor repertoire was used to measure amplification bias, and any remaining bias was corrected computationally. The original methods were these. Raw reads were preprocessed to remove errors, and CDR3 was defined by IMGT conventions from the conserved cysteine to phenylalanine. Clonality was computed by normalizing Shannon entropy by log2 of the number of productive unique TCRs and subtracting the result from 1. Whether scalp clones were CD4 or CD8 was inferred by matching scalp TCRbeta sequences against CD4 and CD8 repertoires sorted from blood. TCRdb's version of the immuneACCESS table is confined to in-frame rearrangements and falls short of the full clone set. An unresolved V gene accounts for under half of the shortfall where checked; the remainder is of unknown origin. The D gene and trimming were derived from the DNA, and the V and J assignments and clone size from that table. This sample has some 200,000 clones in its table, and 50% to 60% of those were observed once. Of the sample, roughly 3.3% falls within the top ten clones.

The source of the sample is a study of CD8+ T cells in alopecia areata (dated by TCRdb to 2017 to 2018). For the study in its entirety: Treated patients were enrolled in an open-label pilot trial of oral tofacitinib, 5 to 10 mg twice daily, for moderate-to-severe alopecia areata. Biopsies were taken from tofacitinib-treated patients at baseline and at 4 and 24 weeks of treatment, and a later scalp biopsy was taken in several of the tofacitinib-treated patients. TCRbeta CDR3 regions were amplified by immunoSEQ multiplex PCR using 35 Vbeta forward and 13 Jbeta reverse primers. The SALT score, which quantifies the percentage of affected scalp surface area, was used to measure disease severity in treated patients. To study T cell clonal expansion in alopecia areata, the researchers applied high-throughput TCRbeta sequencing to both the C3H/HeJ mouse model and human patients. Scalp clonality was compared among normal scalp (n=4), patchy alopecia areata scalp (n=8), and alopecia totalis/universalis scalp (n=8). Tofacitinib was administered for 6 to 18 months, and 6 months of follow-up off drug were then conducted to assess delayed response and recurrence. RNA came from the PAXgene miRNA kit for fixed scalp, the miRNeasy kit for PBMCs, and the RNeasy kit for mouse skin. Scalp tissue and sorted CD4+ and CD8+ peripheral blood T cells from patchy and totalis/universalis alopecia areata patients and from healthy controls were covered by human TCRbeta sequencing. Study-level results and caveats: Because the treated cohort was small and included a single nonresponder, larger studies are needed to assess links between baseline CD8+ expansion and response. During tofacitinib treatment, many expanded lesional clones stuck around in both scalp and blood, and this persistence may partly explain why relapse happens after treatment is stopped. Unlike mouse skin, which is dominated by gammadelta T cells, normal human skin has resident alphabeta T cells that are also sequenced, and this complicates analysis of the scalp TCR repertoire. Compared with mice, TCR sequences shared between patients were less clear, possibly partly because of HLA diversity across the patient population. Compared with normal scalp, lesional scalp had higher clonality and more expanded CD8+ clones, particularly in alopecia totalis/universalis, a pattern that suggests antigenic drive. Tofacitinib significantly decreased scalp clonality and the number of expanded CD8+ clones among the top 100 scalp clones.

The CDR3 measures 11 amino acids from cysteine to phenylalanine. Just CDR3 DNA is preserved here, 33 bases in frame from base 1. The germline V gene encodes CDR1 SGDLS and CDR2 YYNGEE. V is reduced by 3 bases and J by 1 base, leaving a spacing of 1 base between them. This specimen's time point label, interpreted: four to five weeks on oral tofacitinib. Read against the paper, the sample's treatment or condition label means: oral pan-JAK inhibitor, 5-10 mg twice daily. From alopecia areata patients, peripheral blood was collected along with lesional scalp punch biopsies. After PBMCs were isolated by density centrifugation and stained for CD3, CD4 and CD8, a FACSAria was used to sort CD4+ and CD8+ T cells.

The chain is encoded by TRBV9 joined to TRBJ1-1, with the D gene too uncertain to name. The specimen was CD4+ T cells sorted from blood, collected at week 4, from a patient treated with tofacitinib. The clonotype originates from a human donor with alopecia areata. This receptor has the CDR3 CASSGNTEAFF. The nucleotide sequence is TGTGCCAGCAGCGGGAACACTGAAGCTTTCTTT.